These T cell receptor beta chains were read from a single sample in a study of blood T cell repertoires in COVID-19. Sequencing was performed with immunoSEQ multiplex PCR; in TCRdb, only in-frame clones are kept and a portion is missing. The sample carries approximately 180,000 clones, roughly 86% recorded once. The sequenced sample was peripheral blood. These receptors all stem from a man aged 35-49 years with active or convalescent COVID-19. CDR3s include the opening cysteine and the closing phenylalanine or tryptophan. D genes are given only for firm matches. Expanded clones get a size class; other rows say once, few or many, or leave the size out.

cdr3_aa cdr3_nt j_call v_call d_call clone_size
CASSEASGGPYTDTQYF TGCGCCAGCAGCGAGGCTAGCGGGGGGCCATACACAGATACGCAGTATTTT TRBJ2-3 TRBV5-1 TRBD2 NA
CASSLTGDYNYGYTF TGTGCCAGCAGTCTTACAGGGGATTATAACTATGGCTACACCTTC TRBJ1-2 TRBV27 TRBD1 NA
CASSQDPGSPLHF TGCGCCAGCAGCCAAGATCCGGGATCACCCCTCCACTTT TRBJ1-6 TRBV4-3 NA NA
CASSLYRGMRQTQYF TGTGCCAGCAGTTTATACAGGGGGATGCGGCAGACCCAGTACTTC TRBJ2-5 TRBV28 TRBD1 NA
CASSQEPMTGENTEAFF TGCGCCAGCAGCCAAGAGCCCATGACAGGGGAAAACACTGAAGCTTTCTTT TRBJ1-1 TRBV4-1 TRBD1 NA
CASSDRGLARTDTQYF TGTGCCAGCAGTGATCGGGGACTAGCACGCACAGATACGCAGTATTTT TRBJ2-3 TRBV2 TRBD2 few
CASGRAGVSSYNEQFF TGTGCCAGCGGGAGGGCAGGGGTGAGCTCCTACAATGAGCAGTTCTTC TRBJ2-1 TRBV5-4 NA NA
CASSLSIRPDREGTEAFF TGTGCCAGCAGCCTATCCATCCGACCGGACAGGGAAGGGACTGAAGCTTTCTTT TRBJ1-1 TRBV7-9 TRBD1 NA
CASSHGQGGNHREKLFF TGTGCCAGCAGCCACGGACAGGGCGGGAATCATAGGGAAAAACTGTTTTTT TRBJ1-4 TRBV7-9 TRBD1 NA
CASSPTGPNTEAFF TGTGCCAGCAGCCCAACAGGGCCAAACACTGAAGCTTTCTTT TRBJ1-1 TRBV7-8 NA NA
CASSDPIETGMNTEAFF TGTGCCAGCAGCGACCCAATTGAGACAGGGATGAACACTGAAGCTTTCTTT TRBJ1-1 TRBV9 TRBD1 NA
CASSYEYEQYF TGTGCCAGCAGTTACGAGTACGAGCAGTACTTC TRBJ2-7 TRBV6-2/TRBV6-3 NA NA
CASSRPAGSGGPGGTDTQYF TGTGCCAGTAGTCGCCCGGCCGGTAGCGGGGGCCCCGGTGGCACAGATACGCAGTATTTT TRBJ2-3 TRBV19 TRBD2 NA
CASSYDRRSGELFF TGTGCCAGCAGTTACGACAGACGTTCCGGGGAGCTGTTTTTT TRBJ2-2 TRBV6-5 NA NA
CASSQGSSGANYEQYF TGCGCCAGCAGCCAAGGGTCTTCCGGAGCGAACTACGAGCAGTACTTC TRBJ2-7 TRBV4-3 NA NA
CASSLAASYGYTF TGTGCCAGCAGTTTGGCGGCCAGCTATGGCTACACCTTC TRBJ1-2 TRBV12-3/TRBV12-4 NA NA
CASSKGQNYGYTF TGTGCCAGCAGTAAGGGACAGAACTATGGCTACACCTTC TRBJ1-2 TRBV2 TRBD1 NA